The T cell receptor beta chain under discussion was sequenced for a study of T-cell reconstitution after alpha-beta-depleted transplantation in children. General study results and limits: From surviving recipient T cells and thymic progenitors came the high day-60 TCRbeta diversity observed in some patients. It was reported that alpha-beta T cells came from several hundred expanded graft clones (about two months after transplant). When one year had passed after transplant, most T-cell counts and diversity came from newly produced T cells.

This clonotype was seen more than once but under ten times. The antigen is not known. CDR1 SGHDN and CDR2 FVKESK come from the germline V gene. The CDR3 length is 15 residues. Between the trimmed V and J ends, which lost 5 bases and 1 base, there was a span of 14 bases. Preparing the TCRbeta library involved the use of unique molecular identifiers. TCRdb reprocessed the PCR reads via MiXCR and lists one record per CDR3 protein. The sample has 250,000 to 300,000 distinct CDR3 sequences; almost 8% are singletons. The sequences come from peripheral blood, collected 360 days after TCRalphabeta/CD19-depleted stem cell transplant. This clonotype was obtained from a female patient aged 2-9 years who had a stem cell transplant for Fanconi anemia, so the T cells may come from the graft donor. V is TRBV14 and J is TRBJ1-1, with D possibly TRBD1 on 5 matching bases. The CDR3 here is CASSRLGHPNTEAFF. The CDR3 DNA is TGTGCCAGCAGCAGATTAGGACATCCGAACACTGAAGCTTTCTTT.